These 29 T cell receptor beta chains were all obtained from the same sample, sequenced in a study of T cell responses to AZD1222 COVID-19 vaccine (dated by TCRdb to about 2021). Library creation used the immunoSEQ multiplex PCR assay. The immuneACCESS repertoire file appears here via TCRdb, limited to in-frame rearrangements. These files lack a portion of the clones; in checked studies, under half of the deficit traces to unresolved V genes, and the cause of the others is not known. The sample table holds about 120,000 clones, of which around nine tenths were seen once. The ten largest clones add up to about 1.2% of the sample. What the time point label conveys for this sample: baseline before first vaccination. The specimen was peripheral blood, collected on day 0 of AZD1222 vaccination. All receptors derive from an adult in good health.

The genes are TRBV18 and TRBJ1-3; perhaps TRBD1 as D (5 bases). CDR1 is KGHSH and CDR2 is LQKENI in the germline V gene. The CDR3 is 15 amino acids. V dropped 4 bases and J dropped 0 bases, with 10 bases sitting between them. As DNA, the CDR3 is TGTGCCAGCTCACGGGACCGTCACTCTGGAAACACCATATATTTT. Protein: CASSRDRHSGNTIYF.

J is TRBJ2-7 and V is TRBV27, with 11 bases lining up with TRBD2. Unmatched junction bases numbered 9, after V lost 9 bases and J lost 2 bases. The germline V gene has CDR1 MNHEY and CDR2 SMNVEV (reference sequence). The CDR3 consists of 15 residues. The CDR3 coding sequence is TGTGCCAGTGCTCTAGCGGGGGGTCAGACCTACGAGCAGTACTTC. Its protein product is CASALAGGQTYEQYF.

This clone was observed a single time. The V gene is TRBV27, the J gene TRBJ2-7; 8 bases fit TRBD1. Germline CDR1 reads MNHEY; CDR2 reads SMNVEV (reference sequence). The CDR3 spans 13 residues. V was clipped by 4 bases and J by 5 bases; unmatched bases: 4. Here the CDR3 DNA reads TGTGCCAGCAGTTGGACAGGGAACCACGAGCAGTACTTC. It codes for CASSWTGNHEQYF.

This clone was counted a few times. The genes are TRBV29-1 and TRBJ1-5; 8 positions agree with TRBD1. CDR3 length: 14 residues. Germline V lookup: CDR1 SQVTM, CDR2 ANQGSEA. V dropped 6 bases and J dropped 4; count of bases not matched to a gene: 8. The CDR3 DNA follows: TGCAGCGTGGGAGACAGGGGTCGTAATCAGCCCCAGCATTTT. Its translation is CSVGDRGRNQPQHF.

The V call is TRBV9, the J call TRBJ1-3; D gene ambiguous. CDR3 length: 14 residues. The germline V gene encodes CDR1 SGDLS and CDR2 YYNGEE. Trimming stripped 0 bases from V and 1 base from J, with 5 bases between. This chain's CDR3 is CASSVGVSGNTIYF. The CDR3 bases are TGTGCCAGCAGCGTAGGGGTTTCTGGAAACACCATATATTTT.

The chain combines TRBV6-1 with TRBJ2-7; tentatively, D is TRBD1 (5 bases). CDR1 and CDR2 from the germline V gene are MNHNS and SASEGT. The CDR3 is 17 residues long. The V gene lost 1 base and the J gene lost 2 bases, with 18 bases spanning the gap. CDR3 region: CASSEVTGAGYPYEQYF. The CDR3 nucleotides are TGTGCCAGCAGTGAAGTCACAGGAGCAGGCTATCCCTACGAGCAGTACTTC.

The chain combines TRBV18 with TRBJ1-2; a weak D match, TRBD1 (5 bases). Trimming left V 3 bases short and J 3 bases short, with 8 bases between. CDR3 size: 13 residues. Germline V gene sequence: CDR1 KGHSH, CDR2 LQKENI. The CDR3 nucleotides read TGTGCCAGCTCACCCGACAGAGACTATGGCTACACCTTC. Residues: CASSPDRDYGYTF.

CDR3 sequence reads: CASSHMTGGSYEQYF. DNA of the CDR3: TGTGCCAGCAGCCACATGACAGGGGGCTCCTACGAGCAGTACTTC. The rearrangement uses TRBV3-1 (or the pseudogene TRBV3-2) and TRBJ2-7; 9 bases agree with TRBD1. This CDR3 contains 15 residues. J gave up 0 bases and V 3 bases, and 3 bases lay outside the gene matches. The V gene's germline CDR1 is LGHDT and CDR2 YNNKEL (reference sequence).

The V and J genes are TRBV13 and TRBJ1-1; D gene unclear. Germline lookup yields CDR1 PRHDT and CDR2 FYEKMQ (reference sequence). The V and J ends lost 0 bases and 5 bases respectively, with 7 bases between them. The length of the CDR3 is 13 residues. This chain's CDR3 is CASSLGSGTEAFF. Written as DNA, the CDR3 is TGTGCCAGCAGCTTAGGGAGCGGAACTGAAGCTTTCTTT. Drawing the rest from reference TRBV13 and TRBJ1-1, the complete variable domain is AAGVIQSPRHLIKEKRETATLKCYPIPRHDTVYWYQQGPGQDPQFLISFYEKMQSDKGSIPDRFSAQQFSDYHSELNMSSLELGDSALYFCASSLGSGTEAFFGQGTRLTVV.

This rearrangement joins TRBV18 to TRBJ2-1; D not certain. Germline V gene lookup returns CDR1 KGHSH and CDR2 LQKENI. The CDR3 contains 13 residues. Trimming removed 2 bases at V and 6 bases at J, with 8 bases between. CDR3 amino acids: CASSPGSTNEQFF. The CDR3 DNA sequence: TGTGCCAGCTCACCAGGCAGCACCAATGAGCAGTTCTTC.

The V call is TRBV4-1, the J call TRBJ2-7, with D uncertain. V was cut by 0 bases and J by 3 bases, with 6 bases left in between. This CDR3 region has 13 residues. Germline CDR1 and CDR2: MGHRA and YSYEKL. The CDR3 reads CASSQDLFYEQYF. The CDR3 DNA reads TGCGCCAGCAGCCAAGATCTTTTCTACGAGCAGTACTTC.

CDR3 sequence (DNA): TGTGCCAGCAGCCCAAGGGGACAGGGTCCAATTTTCTATGGCTACACCTTC. Translated, it gives CASSPRGQGPIFYGYTF. The rearrangement joins TRBV3-1 (or the pseudogene TRBV3-2) to TRBJ1-2; 9 nucleotides match TRBD1. This CDR3 has 17 amino acids. After removal of 4 bases from V and 4 bases from J, the junction contained 13 bases not matched to a gene. CDR1 and CDR2 (germline): LGHDT, YNNKEL (reference sequence).

The chain links TRBV2 to TRBJ1-2; 8 bases map to TRBD1. The germline V gene encodes CDR1 SNHLY and CDR2 FYNNEI. Unmatched junction bases numbered 5, after V lost 3 bases and J lost 5 bases. The CDR3 runs 14 residues. The CDR3: CASSEQGALYGYTF. The DNA of the CDR3 is TGTGCCAGCAGTGAGCAGGGGGCCCTATATGGCTACACCTTC.

DNA of the CDR3: TGTGCCAGCAGTTCACCCGGGACAGCTGCTTTCTTT. Its translation: CASSSPGTAAFF. The chain recombines TRBV6-5 with TRBJ1-1; the match to TRBD1 covers 7 bases. J was trimmed by 11 bases and V by 4 bases; bases with no gene match: 7. The CDR3 extends over 12 amino acids. Germline V gene lookup returns CDR1 MNHEY and CDR2 SVGAGI.

V gene TRBV9 combines with J gene TRBJ2-1, with D possibly being TRBD1 (5 bases). The germline gives CDR1 SGDLS, CDR2 YYNGEE. Deletions cut 3 bases from V and 10 bases from J, with 17 bases between. This CDR3 is built from 14 residues. CDR3 amino acids: CASSARQGMQEQFF. The CDR3, as DNA: TGTGCCAGCAGCGCCCGTCAGGGTATGCAGGAGCAGTTCTTC.

The chain has TRBV10-3 and TRBJ2-2, with 12 bases fitting TRBD2. Germline-derived CDR1 and CDR2 are ENHRY and SYGVKD. The CDR3 consists of 16 residues. After removal of 5 bases from V and 7 bases from J, the junction contained 8 bases not matched to a gene. CDR3 protein: CAISLAGGRGGGELFF. CDR3 bases: TGTGCCATCAGTCTAGCGGGGGGGCGCGGCGGCGGGGAGCTGTTTTTT.

The CDR3 DNA sequence: TGTGCCAGCAGCTTAGAAGCGGGGGAAAAACCACCCGGGGAGCTGTTTTTT. Its translation is CASSLEAGEKPPGELFF. This chain joins TRBV5-4 and TRBJ2-2; TRBD2 matches 8 bases. Germline V gene sequence: CDR1 SGHNT, CDR2 YYREEE (reference sequence). This CDR3 region has 17 residues. V gave up 2 bases and J gave up 6 bases; unmatched junction bases: 12.

The chain carries TRBV5-1 and TRBJ2-3; the match to TRBD2 covers 9 bases. After removal of 0 bases from V and 2 bases from J, the junction contained 4 bases not matched to a gene. The V gene's germline CDR1 is SGHRS and CDR2 YFSETQ. This CDR3 spans 16 amino acids. The CDR3: CASSLEGLATTDTQYF. As DNA, the CDR3 is TGCGCCAGCAGCTTGGAGGGACTAGCAACCACAGATACGCAGTATTTT. The full variable domain, with the rest looked up from reference TRBV5-1 and TRBJ2-3, is KAGVTQTPRYLIKTRGQQVTLSCSPISGHRSVSWYQQTPGQGLQFLFEYFSETQRNKGNFPGRFSGRQFSNSRSEMNVSTLELGDSALYLCASSLEGLATTDTQYFGPGTRLTVL.

This clone was recorded many times. The V and J genes are TRBV6-5 and TRBJ1-1; TRBD1 might be the D (6 bases). The CDR3 spans 12 residues. Germline V gene data show CDR1 as MNHEY and CDR2 as SVGAGI. Trimming removed 4 bases from V and 8 bases from J, with 11 bases in between. The chain's CDR3 is CASSSIDREAFF. The CDR3 DNA reads as TGTGCCAGCAGTTCCATCGACAGGGAAGCTTTCTTT.

This clone occurred a few times. This chain joins TRBV2 and TRBJ2-3, with a tentative D call TRBD1 (5 bases). Germline V lookup: CDR1 SNHLY, CDR2 FYNNEI. V was cut by 6 bases and J by 6 bases, with 19 bases left in between. CDR3 length: 15 amino acids. CDR3 amino acids: CASSPGVGAWDTQYF. The CDR3, as DNA: TGTGCCAGCAGCCCTGGTGTAGGGGCGTGGGATACGCAGTATTTT.

This clone was detected only once. The chain combines TRBV5-6 with TRBJ1-2; no firm D call. In germline, CDR1 is SGHDT, CDR2 YYEEEE. With 4 bases removed from V and 4 bases from J, the gap between germline ends came to 14 bases. CDR3 length equals 14 residues. DNA for the CDR3: TGTGCCAGCAGCCCAAGTAGGACCGTCTATGGCTACACCTTC. Protein product: CASSPSRTVYGYTF.

This clone showed up just a few times. This chain connects TRBV15 to TRBJ1-1, with 10 bases identical to TRBD1. V lost 3 bases, J lost 3 bases, and 10 bases stayed unmatched. Germline CDR1 reads LNHNV; CDR2 reads YYDKDF (reference sequence). This CDR3 contains 17 residues. DNA of the CDR3: TGTGCCACCAGCAGTCCCCCGGGACAGGGGTTGCACACTGAAGCTTTCTTT. As protein: CATSSPPGQGLHTEAFF.

A few counts support this clone. V and J are TRBV18 and TRBJ1-2; a possible D gene is TRBD1 (6 bases). Trimming stripped 3 bases from V and 7 bases from J, with 15 bases between. The CDR3 has 14 residues. CDR1 is KGHSH and CDR2 is LQKENI in the germline V gene. The CDR3 nucleotides are TGTGCCAGCTCACCCGCAGGGGAAGTAGTTGGCTACACCTTC. The encoded protein is CASSPAGEVVGYTF.

The sample holds one count of this clone. The chain links TRBV18 to TRBJ1-4, with D unresolved. From germline, CDR1 is KGHSH and CDR2 LQKENI. This CDR3 comprises 15 residues. V was pared by 3 bases and J by 3 bases, with 11 bases between. The CDR3: CASSPQYIPNEKLFF. The CDR3, as DNA: TGTGCCAGCTCACCGCAGTACATCCCTAATGAAAAACTGTTTTTT. Complete variable domain (other parts from reference TRBV18 and TRBJ1-4): NAGVMQNPRHLVRRRGQEARLRCSPMKGHSHVYWYRQLPEEGLKFMVYLQKENIIDESGMPKERFSAEFPKEGPSILRIQQVVRGDSAAYFCASSPQYIPNEKLFFGSGTQLSVL.

This chain joins TRBV13 and TRBJ1-1, with TRBD1 as a possible D gene (5 bases). Germline V gives CDR1 PRHDT, CDR2 FYEKMQ (reference sequence). Trimming removed 8 bases at V and 4 bases at J, with 11 bases between. This CDR3 is 12 amino acids long. The CDR3 DNA reads as TGTGCCAGCCGGGGGGGGTCCACTGAAGCTTTCTTT. It encodes CASRGGSTEAFF.

J is TRBJ1-1 and V is TRBV6-5; perhaps TRBD1 as D (6 bases). V was trimmed by 5 bases and J by 5 bases, leaving 15 bases between them. This CDR3 region has 14 residues. Germline V CDR1 and CDR2: MNHEY, SVGAGI. The CDR3 DNA reads as TGTGCCAGCAGTCCCGACAGGTCCCGAACTGAAGCTTTCTTT. The encoded protein is CASSPDRSRTEAFF.

The V and J genes are TRBV29-1 and TRBJ1-1; D unclear. Germline V lookup: CDR1 SQVTM, CDR2 ANQGSEA. The CDR3 sequence is 13 residues long. Trimming left V 6 bases short and J 4 bases short, with 15 bases between. For the CDR3, the DNA is TGCAGCGTGGAGCTTCGGGCCGTCACTGAAGCTTTCTTT. Protein sequence: CSVELRAVTEAFF.

The genes are TRBV2 and TRBJ1-4; TRBD1 might be the D (5 bases). V was trimmed by 6 bases and J by 8 bases, leaving 19 bases between them. The CDR3 has 15 amino acids. CDR1 is SNHLY, CDR2 FYNNEI, per germline. CDR3 coding DNA: TGTGCCAGCAGACTTCAAGGGGCCTCGGGGGAAAAACTGTTTTTT. This gives the protein CASRLQGASGEKLFF.

This rearrangement joins TRBV2 to TRBJ2-1; D call uncertain. The germline V and J ends were trimmed by 7 bases and 6 bases, with 22 bases remaining between them. This CDR3 spans 16 amino acids. Germline CDR1 SNHLY, CDR2 FYNNEI. The CDR3 region has the DNA TGTGCCAGCACCCCCTCGGTGGGTCTTAGTGGCAATGAGCAGTTCTTC. This codes for CASTPSVGLSGNEQFF.